A single sample is the source of the 22 T cell receptor beta chains below, sequenced in a study of T cell responses to AZD1222 COVID-19 vaccine. The protocol was immunoSEQ multiplex PCR, while the TCRdb copy is restricted to in-frame clones and leaves out a portion. The data show some 100,000 clones, approximately 90% seen once. Sequencing was performed on peripheral blood, taken 28 days after the second AZD1222 dose. Source of these receptors: an adult who received the AZD1222 COVID-19 vaccine.

The V gene is TRBV6-1, the J gene TRBJ1-4, with D possibly matching TRBD1 (5 bases). CDR3 length equals 15 residues. Trimming shortened V by 3 bases and J by 5 bases, and 13 bases separated the two germline ends. The germline V gene has CDR1 MNHNS and CDR2 SASEGT. DNA for the CDR3: TGTGCCAGCAGTGAGTTGGGGCAGCGGAATGAAAAACTGTTTTTT. This encodes CASSELGQRNEKLFF.

The chain recombines TRBV4-2 with TRBJ2-7, with 10 bases identical to TRBD1. CDR1 is LGHNA and CDR2 is YNFKEQ in the germline V gene. Unmatched junction bases numbered 7, after V lost 0 bases and J lost 2 bases. The CDR3 is made up of 17 amino acids. CDR3 bases: TGTGCCAGCAGCCAAGAGTTAGTAGGGACAGGGGCCTACGAGCAGTACTTC. Protein: CASSQELVGTGAYEQYF.

The chain employs TRBV7-2 and TRBJ2-7; tentatively, D is TRBD1 or TRBD2 (5 bases each). The CDR3 extends over 14 amino acids. V was cut by 5 bases and J by 3 bases, with 14 bases left in between. Germline assignment: CDR1 SGHTA and CDR2 FQGNSA. The CDR3 DNA is TGTGCCAGCAGCCCAGGGCCCGGGGTCTACGAGCAGTACTTC. Residues: CASSPGPGVYEQYF.

This sequence joins TRBV7-8 and TRBJ1-4; tentative D call: TRBD1 (5 bases). Trimming stripped 4 bases from V and 4 bases from J, with 13 bases between. CDR1 SGHVS and CDR2 FQNEAQ come from the germline V gene. The CDR3 has 15 residues. The CDR3 reads CASSSMTDYNEKLFF. CDR3 coding DNA: TGTGCCAGCAGCTCCATGACAGACTATAATGAAAAACTGTTTTTT.

This clone was picked up one time. This rearrangement joins TRBV27 to TRBJ2-7; a possible D gene is TRBD1 (6 bases). Germline V gene lookup returns CDR1 MNHEY and CDR2 SMNVEV (reference sequence). This CDR3 has 14 amino acids. V shed 5 bases and J shed 2 bases, with 13 bases lying between them. The CDR3 here is CASSPRTATYEQYF. As DNA, the CDR3 is TGTGCCAGCAGTCCCCGGACAGCTACCTACGAGCAGTACTTC.

V gene TRBV7-9 combines with J gene TRBJ2-2, with D uncertain. Germline-derived CDR1 and CDR2 are SEHNR and FQNEAQ (reference sequence). Trimming stripped 0 bases from V and 4 bases from J, with 9 bases between. The CDR3 has 15 residues. The CDR3 sequence: CASSLAGPSTGELFF. In DNA form, the CDR3 reads TGTGCCAGCAGCTTAGCTGGACCGAGCACCGGGGAGCTGTTTTTT.

For the CDR3, the DNA is TGTGCCAGTGGGACAAACAACTATGGCTACACCTTC. Protein: CASGTNNYGYTF. The rearrangement links TRBV2 to TRBJ1-2, with TRBD1 as a possible D gene (6 bases). The CDR3 has 12 amino acids. Trimming cost V 9 bases and J 2 bases, with 10 bases left between them. Germline values: CDR1 SNHLY, CDR2 FYNNEI. Together with reference TRBV2 and TRBJ1-2, the CDR3 gives the full variable domain: EPEVTQTPSHQVTQMGQEVILRCVPISNHLYFYWYRQILGQKVEFLVSFYNNEISEKSEIFDDQFSVERPDGSNFTLKIRSTKLEDSAMYFCASGTNNYGYTFGSGTRLTVV.

The chain combines TRBV11-3 with TRBJ1-2; no reliable D call. Looked up from germline, CDR1 is SGHNT and CDR2 is YENEEA. V gave up 4 bases and J gave up 4 bases, with 10 bases separating them. The CDR3 has 13 residues. CDR3 bases: TGTGCCAGCAGCTCACACGCTTCCTATGGCTACACCTTC. This encodes CASSSHASYGYTF.

V usage is TRBV13 and J usage is TRBJ1-2, with D maybe TRBD1 (5 bases). CDR1 and CDR2 (germline): PRHDT, FYEKMQ (reference sequence). V lost 5 bases, J lost 8 bases, and 12 bases lay in between. CDR3 length: 12 residues. The CDR3 nucleotides read TGTGCCAGCAGCGCAGATCACAGGGGCTACACCTTC. Residues: CASSADHRGYTF.

V and J are TRBV28 and TRBJ1-4; 8 bases are shared with TRBD1. The V and J ends lost 5 bases and 0 bases, in that order; junction bases with no gene match: 8. CDR1 MDHEN and CDR2 SYDVKM come from the germline V gene. CDR3 length: 17 residues. In DNA form, the CDR3 reads TGTGCCAGCAGTCCCAGGGGGACAGGAGCAACTAATGAAAAACTGTTTTTT. Translation: CASSPRGTGATNEKLFF.

The chain recombines TRBV7-9 with TRBJ2-5; weak D call: TRBD1 (6 bases). Germline CDR1 and CDR2: SEHNR and FQNEAQ (reference sequence). The germline V and J ends were trimmed by 3 bases and 9 bases, with 14 bases remaining between them. The CDR3 loop spans 13 amino acids. CDR3 amino acids: CASSFEAPGAQYF. Written as DNA, the CDR3 is TGTGCCAGCAGCTTTGAGGCCCCAGGGGCCCAGTACTTC.

The V and J genes are TRBV19 and TRBJ2-7; 10 bases are shared with TRBD1. The length of the CDR3 is 15 residues. Trimming removed 4 bases from V and 5 bases from J; junction bases left unmatched: 8. Germline values: CDR1 LNHDA, CDR2 SQIVND (reference sequence). The CDR3 loop is CASSSRTGGSHEQYF. The CDR3 DNA is TGTGCCAGTAGTAGCCGGACAGGGGGAAGCCACGAGCAGTACTTC.

V gene TRBV15 combines with J gene TRBJ1-1, with D possibly matching TRBD1 (5 bases). The CDR3 is 14 amino acids. Germline CDR1 is LNHNV and CDR2 is YYDKDF (reference sequence). V was clipped by 4 bases and J by 2 bases, with 11 bases between them. The chain's CDR3 is CATSKDRGNTEAFF. DNA of the CDR3: TGTGCCACCAGCAAAGATAGGGGTAACACTGAAGCTTTCTTT.

The chain has TRBV11-2 and TRBJ1-4, with D perhaps matching TRBD1 (6 bases). CDR3 length: 15 residues. Germline V gene sequence: CDR1 SGHAT, CDR2 FQNNGV. V was clipped by 4 bases and J by 3 bases, with 12 bases between them. For the CDR3, the DNA is TGTGCCAGCAGCTCAAACAGGGCGGCTAATGAAAAACTGTTTTTT. This sequence encodes CASSSNRAANEKLFF.

The chain uses TRBV11-2 and TRBJ2-1; TRBD1 aligns across 8 bases. CDR1 is SGHAT, CDR2 FQNNGV, per germline. V shed 2 bases, J shed 6 bases, and the junction held 6 bases outside the gene matches. The CDR3 has 15 residues. Written as DNA, the CDR3 is TGTGCCAGCAGCTTAAGTTGGGGGACAGGCAATGAGCAGTTCTTC. Its translation: CASSLSWGTGNEQFF.

V is TRBV9 and J is TRBJ2-1, with D perhaps TRBD1 or TRBD2 (5 bases each). Trimming stripped 4 bases from V and 1 base from J, with 18 bases between. Per the germline V gene, CDR1 is SGDLS and CDR2 is YYNGEE. The CDR3 totals 17 residues. CDR3 sequence reads: CASSSRVGQGSYNEQFF. The CDR3 nucleotides are TGTGCCAGCAGCTCGAGGGTGGGGCAGGGATCCTACAATGAGCAGTTCTTC.

The rearrangement links TRBV5-1 to TRBJ2-2; 9 nucleotides agree with TRBD1. V shed 4 bases and J 4 bases; nucleotides not matched to a gene: 5. The CDR3 loop spans 15 amino acids. Germline V lookup: CDR1 SGHRS, CDR2 YFSETQ. Here the CDR3 reads CASSGPTGGTGELFF. The CDR3 DNA reads as TGCGCCAGCAGCGGCCCGACAGGGGGCACCGGGGAGCTGTTTTTT.

The rearrangement joins TRBV5-1 to TRBJ1-1; D is ambiguous. Per the germline V gene, CDR1 is SGHRS and CDR2 is YFSETQ. The CDR3 totals 11 residues. Trimming left V 6 bases short and J 7 bases short, with 10 bases between. The CDR3 coding sequence is TGCGCCAGCAAAGAGGTGGGTGAAGCTTTCTTT. Residues: CASKEVGEAFF.

This clone has only a few counts. The V and J genes are TRBV14 and TRBJ2-3; maybe TRBD1 (5 bases). The germline V gene has CDR1 SGHDN and CDR2 FVKESK. CDR3 size: 16 residues. The V and J ends lost 5 bases and 2 bases respectively, with 17 bases between them. CDR3 residues: CASSGTGPPLTDTQYF. Written as DNA, the CDR3 is TGTGCCAGCAGCGGTACAGGACCTCCCCTCACAGATACGCAGTATTTT. Complete variable domain (other parts from reference TRBV14 and TRBJ2-3): EAGVTQFPSHSVIEKGQTVTLRCDPISGHDNLYWYRRVMGKEIKFLLHFVKESKQDESGMPNNRFLAERTGGTYSTLKVQPAELEDSGVYFCASSGTGPPLTDTQYFGPGTRLTVL.

The V call is TRBV6-5, the J call TRBJ2-3; 9 bases map to TRBD2. The germline gives CDR1 MNHEY, CDR2 SVGAGI. The V and J ends lost 8 bases and 1 base, in that order; junction bases with no gene match: 4. The CDR3 extends over 14 amino acids. The CDR3 region is CASGTSWGTDTQYF. CDR3 in DNA: TGTGCCAGCGGGACTAGCTGGGGCACAGATACGCAGTATTTT.

The chain is built from TRBV7-8 and TRBJ2-2; D is perhaps TRBD1 or TRBD2 (5 bases each). There are 17 residues in the CDR3. Germline CDR1 SGHVS, CDR2 FQNEAQ. V lost 5 bases, J lost 3 bases, and 19 bases lay in between. CDR3: CASSPILAGSDTGELFF. CDR3 bases: TGTGCCAGCAGCCCTATTCTAGCAGGGTCGGACACCGGGGAGCTGTTTTTT.

The rearrangement uses TRBV5-5 and TRBJ2-5; no clear D gene. CDR3 length equals 14 residues. Looked up from germline, CDR1 is SGHKS and CDR2 is YYEKEE (reference sequence). V lost 3 bases and J lost 1, with 10 bases in between. The CDR3 sequence: CASSSVGPQETQYF. In nucleotides, the CDR3 is TGTGCCAGCAGCTCCGTCGGTCCCCAAGAGACCCAGTACTTC.